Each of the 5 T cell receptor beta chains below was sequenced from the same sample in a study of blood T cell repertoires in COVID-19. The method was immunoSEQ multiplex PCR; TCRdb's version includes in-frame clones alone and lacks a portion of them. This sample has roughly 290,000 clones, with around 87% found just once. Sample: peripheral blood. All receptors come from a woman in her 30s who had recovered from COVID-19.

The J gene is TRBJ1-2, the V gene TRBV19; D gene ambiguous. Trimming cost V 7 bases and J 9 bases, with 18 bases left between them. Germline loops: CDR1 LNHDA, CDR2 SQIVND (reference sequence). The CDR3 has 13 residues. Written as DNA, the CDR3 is TGTGCCAGTAACGGCAGGCTGGGTTTGAGCTACACCTTC. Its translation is CASNGRLGLSYTF.

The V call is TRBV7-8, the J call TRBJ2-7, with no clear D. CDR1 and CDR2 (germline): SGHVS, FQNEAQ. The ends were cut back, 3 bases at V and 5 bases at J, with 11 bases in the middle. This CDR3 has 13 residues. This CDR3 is CASSFPRSDEQYF. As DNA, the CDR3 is TGTGCCAGCAGCTTTCCAAGGAGCGACGAGCAGTACTTC. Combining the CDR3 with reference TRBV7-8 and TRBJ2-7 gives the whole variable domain GAGVSQSPRYKVAKRGQDVALRCDPISGHVSLFWYQQALGQGPEFLTYFQNEAQLDKSGLPSDRFFAERPEGSVSTLKIQRTQQEDSAVYLCASSFPRSDEQYFGPGTRLTVT.

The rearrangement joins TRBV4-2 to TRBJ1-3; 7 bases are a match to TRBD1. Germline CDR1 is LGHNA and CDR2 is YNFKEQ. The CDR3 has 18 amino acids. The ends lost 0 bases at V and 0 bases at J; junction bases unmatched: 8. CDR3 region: CASSQDPPTGSSGNTIYF. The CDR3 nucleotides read TGTGCCAGCAGCCAAGATCCCCCGACAGGGAGCTCTGGAAACACCATATATTTT.

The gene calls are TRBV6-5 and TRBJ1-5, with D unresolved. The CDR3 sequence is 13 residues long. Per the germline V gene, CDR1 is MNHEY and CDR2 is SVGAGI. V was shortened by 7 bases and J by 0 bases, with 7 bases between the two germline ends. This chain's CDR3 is CASIAYSNQPQHF. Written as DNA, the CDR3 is TGTGCCAGCATAGCTTATAGCAATCAGCCCCAGCATTTT.

The CDR3 coding sequence is TGTGCCAGCAGTTACGGTCGGACAGGAAAACCCTACGAGCAGTACTTC. Protein product: CASSYGRTGKPYEQYF. This chain links TRBV6-5 with TRBJ2-7; TRBD1 matches at 7 bases. Germline V lookup: CDR1 MNHEY, CDR2 SVGAGI. This CDR3 region has 16 residues. J was trimmed by 2 bases and V by 2 bases; bases with no gene match: 9.